Shown below are 30 T cell receptor beta chains from a single sample sequenced in a study of shared clonotypes between healthy human individuals. The protocol was immunoSEQ multiplex PCR, while the TCRdb copy is restricted to in-frame clones and leaves out a portion. The data show about 470,000 clones, with roughly three quarters seen just once and roughly 13% held by the top ten. The sequenced sample was PBMCs. These TCRs come from a woman aged 40 to 50 in good health. Some clones in this sample may be carry-over from other donors' samples.

J is TRBJ1-3 and V is TRBV9; D may be TRBD1 (6 bases). This CDR3 comprises 14 residues. Germline values: CDR1 SGDLS, CDR2 YYNGEE. Trimming took 3 bases from V and 4 from J, leaving 11 bases between them. The CDR3 sequence: CASSAQGSGNTIYF. The CDR3 DNA sequence: TGTGCCAGCAGCGCCCAGGGGTCCGGAAACACCATATATTTT. Filled out from reference TRBV9 and TRBJ1-3, the complete variable domain reads DSGVTQTPKHLITATGQRVTLRCSPRSGDLSVYWYQQSLDQGLQFLIQYYNGEERAKGNILERFSAQQFPDLHSELNLSSLELGDSALYFCASSAQGSGNTIYFGEGSWLTVV.

The chain has TRBV28 and TRBJ1-5; 8 nucleotides line up with TRBD1. The V and J ends lost 2 bases and 3 bases, in that order; junction bases with no gene match: 3. CDR1 and CDR2 (germline): MDHEN, SYDVKM. The CDR3 totals 15 residues. The CDR3 sequence: CASSLRDRYNQPQHF. DNA of the CDR3: TGTGCCAGCAGTTTAAGGGACAGGTACAATCAGCCCCAGCATTTT.

The chain combines TRBV5-1 with TRBJ1-6; 11 nucleotides match TRBD1. The CDR3 is 15 residues long. CDR1 is SGHRS, CDR2 YFSETQ, per germline. V trimming: 10 bases; J trimming: 8 bases; junction bases outside the gene matches: 11. The CDR3, as DNA: TGCGCCGGGCTGAGGACAGGGGGCGCATATTCACCCCTCCACTTT. It encodes CAGLRTGGAYSPLHF.

The gene calls are TRBV15 and TRBJ2-1; 9 nucleotides agree with TRBD2. The junction had 7 bases not matched to a gene; V was cut back by 0 bases and J by 7 bases. This CDR3 has 16 amino acids. Germline CDR1 and CDR2: LNHNV and YYDKDF (reference sequence). CDR3 loop: CATSRDVLAGLNEQFF. The CDR3, as DNA: TGTGCCACCAGCAGAGATGTCCTAGCGGGGCTTAATGAGCAGTTCTTC.

This sequence joins TRBV13 and TRBJ2-3; a possible D gene is TRBD1 (6 bases). Trimming left V 2 bases short and J 4 bases short, with 16 bases between. The length of the CDR3 is 16 residues. Germline CDR1 reads PRHDT; CDR2 reads FYEKMQ (reference sequence). The CDR3 reads CASSLRPGWGPDTQYF. CDR3 bases: TGTGCCAGCAGCTTACGTCCAGGTTGGGGGCCAGATACGCAGTATTTT.

V is TRBV29-1 and J is TRBJ2-2, with 7 bases identical to TRBD1. Germline V lookup: CDR1 SQVTM, CDR2 ANQGSEA. V lost 4 bases and J lost 7; bases outside the gene matches: 6. The CDR3 length is 13 residues. CDR3 residues: CSVAPTGDGELFF. CDR3 nucleotides: TGCAGCGTTGCGCCTACAGGGGACGGGGAGCTGTTTTTT.

V and J are TRBV5-1 and TRBJ2-3; D is possibly TRBD1 (6 bases). CDR1 and CDR2 from the germline V gene are SGHRS and YFSETQ. The germline V and J ends were trimmed by 3 bases and 3 bases, with 11 bases remaining between them. The CDR3 consists of 14 residues. CDR3 region: CASSWGLGTDTQYF. The CDR3 DNA reads TGCGCCAGCAGCTGGGGGCTAGGTACAGATACGCAGTATTTT.

The chain uses TRBV11-2 and TRBJ2-7; 10 bases are a match to TRBD1. CDR1 SGHAT and CDR2 FQNNGV come from the germline V gene. V trimming: 3 bases; J trimming: 5 bases; junction bases outside the gene matches: 4. The CDR3 runs 14 residues. As DNA, the CDR3 is TGTGCCAGCAGCTTGGGACAGGGGTACCACGAGCAGTACTTC. It encodes CASSLGQGYHEQYF.

The chain couples TRBV7-2 to TRBJ1-5, with D maybe TRBD1 (5 bases). The V gene's germline CDR1 is SGHTA and CDR2 FQGNSA. The V and J ends lost 5 bases and 5 bases respectively, with 13 bases between them. There are 14 residues in the CDR3. In nucleotides, the CDR3 is TGTGCCAGCAGCATCGACAGAGTCTATCAGCCCCAGCATTTT. Its protein product is CASSIDRVYQPQHF.

The rearrangement uses TRBV7-6 and TRBJ1-1; a possible D gene is TRBD1 (6 bases). Trimming shortened V by 1 base and J by 5 bases, and 11 bases separated the two germline ends. Germline CDR1 and CDR2: SGHVS and FNYEAQ. The CDR3 length is 14 residues. CDR3 DNA: TGTGCCAGCAGCTTAGACAGGGATTGGACTGAAGCTTTCTTT. Amino acids: CASSLDRDWTEAFF.

The J gene is TRBJ1-1, the V gene TRBV5-1; D gene unclear. With 0 bases removed from V and 0 bases from J, the gap between germline ends came to 12 bases. The germline gives CDR1 SGHRS, CDR2 YFSETQ. This CDR3 has 16 residues. CDR3 in amino acids: CASSLAGVGMNTEAFF. The CDR3 region has the DNA TGCGCCAGCAGCTTGGCCGGGGTGGGGATGAACACTGAAGCTTTCTTT.

V gene TRBV21-1 combines with J gene TRBJ2-7; the D call TRBD2 from the table was never checked on the DNA. TRBV21-1 is given as a pseudogene. This CDR3 contains 15 residues. The CDR3 sequence is CASKSKRELPWEQYF. DNA for the CDR3: TGTGCCAGCAAGTCTAAGAGGGAACTTCCCTGGGAGCAGTACTTC.

This chain joins TRBV9 and TRBJ2-7, with 8 bases aligning to TRBD2. Trimming at V came to 2 bases and at J to 3 bases, leaving 10 bases not matched to a gene. The CDR3 loop spans 16 amino acids. Germline V CDR1 and CDR2: SGDLS, YYNGEE. CDR3 bases: TGTGCCAGCAGCGTCTGGGGTAGCGGGGAACTCTACGAGCAGTACTTC. Protein product: CASSVWGSGELYEQYF.

V usage is TRBV2 and J usage is TRBJ2-2; tentative D call: TRBD1 (6 bases). Germline-derived CDR1 and CDR2 are SNHLY and FYNNEI. Trimming cost V 6 bases and J 6 bases, with 8 bases left between them. CDR3 length: 12 amino acids. Written as DNA, the CDR3 is TGTGCCAGCAGAGCAGGGGCCGGGGAGCTGTTTTTT. Encoded protein: CASRAGAGELFF.

The chain combines TRBV19 with TRBJ2-1; unclear D gene. CDR1 is LNHDA, CDR2 SQIVND, per germline (reference sequence). This CDR3 is built from 14 residues. The V end was cut by 6 bases, the J end by 0 bases, with 9 bases between. The CDR3 DNA reads as TGTGCCAGTAGCGGCGGTAGCTCCTACAATGAGCAGTTCTTC. As protein: CASSGGSSYNEQFF.

This clone was found a few times. This could be a read error, since a much larger clone is one nucleotide away. Other DNA sequences of this sample code for an identical CDR3. Here the CDR3 DNA reads TGTGCCAGCAGTTCTACAGGGGGGGGGAACACTGAAGCCTTCTTT. This gives the protein CASSSTGGGNTEAFF. The V gene is TRBV6-1, the J gene TRBJ1-1; 8 bases align to TRBD1. Per germline, CDR1 MNHNS and CDR2 SASEGT. The CDR3 is 15 residues long.

CDR3 DNA sequence: TGTGCCAGCAGTAACCCAGGGTTCGGAACCGGGGAGCTGTTTTTT. Translated, it gives CASSNPGFGTGELFF. The chain has TRBV6-1 and TRBJ2-2, with D perhaps matching TRBD1 (5 bases). Looked up from germline, CDR1 is MNHNS and CDR2 is SASEGT. The CDR3 has 15 amino acids. Trimming removed 5 bases at V and 5 bases at J, with 15 bases between.

This chain connects TRBV7-3 to TRBJ2-1; no clear D gene. V was cut by 0 bases and J by 5 bases, with 5 bases left in between. Germline assignment: CDR1 SGHTA and CDR2 FQGTGA. CDR3 length: 13 residues. The CDR3 coding sequence is TGTGCCAGCAGCTTAACGCTGGACAATGAGCAGTTCTTC. As protein: CASSLTLDNEQFF.

The gene calls are TRBV7-9 and TRBJ1-5; TRBD1 might be the D (5 bases). Deletions cut 2 bases from V and 4 bases from J, with 18 bases between. The CDR3 covers 17 residues. Per germline, CDR1 SEHNR and CDR2 FQNEAQ (reference sequence). The CDR3 DNA reads TGTGCCAGCAGCTTAAATCGGGCAGGGTCCATGAATCAGCCCCAGCATTTT. Its protein product is CASSLNRAGSMNQPQHF. The variable domain in full, with the rest retrieved from reference TRBV7-9 and TRBJ1-5, is DTGVSQNPRHKITKRGQNVTFRCDPISEHNRLYWYRQTLGQGPEFLTYFQNEAQLEKSRLLSDRFSAERPKGSFSTLEIQRTEQGDSAMYLCASSLNRAGSMNQPQHFGDGTRLSIL.

This chain uses TRBV10-3 with TRBJ2-7; 9 bases map to TRBD2. The CDR3 is 15 residues long. Trimming at V came to 6 bases and at J to 2 bases, leaving 8 bases not matched to a gene. The germline gives CDR1 ENHRY, CDR2 SYGVKD. The DNA of the CDR3 is TGTGCCATCAGAACCGGGACTAGCAACACCTACGAGCAGTACTTC. It translates to CAIRTGTSNTYEQYF.

J is TRBJ2-7 and V is TRBV7-9; 7 bases agree with TRBD1. Germline lookup yields CDR1 SEHNR and CDR2 FQNEAQ (reference sequence). This CDR3 region has 17 residues. The V segment lost 0 bases and the J segment 3 bases; nucleotides outside the gene matches: 11. The CDR3 DNA is TGTGCCAGCAGCTTAGCACCCTGGGACAGCTCGAGCTACGAGCAGTACTTC. Translated, it gives CASSLAPWDSSSYEQYF.

The gene calls are TRBV7-2 and TRBJ1-2; the D gene is possibly TRBD1 (6 bases). The CDR3 runs to 15 residues. The V gene lost 5 bases and the J gene lost 8 bases, with 21 bases spanning the gap. Germline V CDR1 and CDR2: SGHTA, FQGNSA. CDR3 bases: TGTGCCAGCAGCCACTATCGGCGGGGGGCGGAAGGCTACACCTTC. It translates to CASSHYRRGAEGYTF.

Ten or more counts support this clone. The same CDR3 also results from other DNA sequences found in this sample. The chain couples TRBV19 to TRBJ1-1; D remains ambiguous. Germline V gives CDR1 LNHDA, CDR2 SQIVND (reference sequence). The CDR3 covers 14 residues. The V end was cut by 6 bases, the J end by 0 bases, with 11 bases between. The CDR3 sequence: CASREERMNTEAFF. DNA of the CDR3: TGTGCCAGTAGAGAGGAGCGAATGAACACTGAAGCTTTCTTT.

In DNA, the CDR3 is TGCGCCAGCAGCTCCGGGACTAGCGGGACCGGGCACACCGGGGAGCTGTTTTTT. Translation: CASSSGTSGTGHTGELFF. The genes are TRBV5-1 and TRBJ2-2; 13 bases align to TRBD2. CDR3 length equals 18 residues. The V gene end was trimmed by 3 bases and the J gene end by 3 bases; junction bases not matched to a gene: 8. Germline CDR1 and CDR2: SGHRS and YFSETQ.

This clone showed up just once. This chain links TRBV18 with TRBJ1-5; 8 bases line up with TRBD1. Germline CDR1 KGHSH, CDR2 LQKENI. CDR3 size: 13 residues. V shed 5 bases, J shed 5 bases, and the junction held 2 bases outside the gene matches. The CDR3, as DNA: TGTGCCAGCTCAGTGACAGGGGATCAGCCCCAGCATTTT. Residues: CASSVTGDQPQHF. Full variable domain (remainder filled in from reference TRBV18 and TRBJ1-5): NAGVMQNPRHLVRRRGQEARLRCSPMKGHSHVYWYRQLPEEGLKFMVYLQKENIIDESGMPKERFSAEFPKEGPSILRIQQVVRGDSAAYFCASSVTGDQPQHFGDGTRLSIL.

The sample holds a few counts of this clone. The rearrangement links TRBV5-1 to TRBJ1-1, with D perhaps matching TRBD1 (6 bases). Deletions cut 0 bases from V and 5 bases from J, with 14 bases between. Germline V gene data show CDR1 as SGHRS and CDR2 as YFSETQ. CDR3 length: 15 residues. The CDR3 reads CASSLEGEGHTEAFF. CDR3 nucleotides: TGCGCCAGCAGCTTGGAAGGGGAGGGACATACTGAAGCTTTCTTT.

The chain uses TRBV27 and TRBJ2-7, with 9 bases matching TRBD2. Germline loops: CDR1 MNHEY, CDR2 SMNVEV (reference sequence). J lost 1 base, V lost 5 bases, and 6 bases had no gene match. The CDR3 totals 15 residues. The CDR3 bases are TGTGCCAGCAGTGCCGGGACTAGCTTTTCCTACGAGCAGTACTTC. This translates into CASSAGTSFSYEQYF.

This clone was observed a few times. The chain couples TRBV27 to TRBJ1-1; no firm D call. Trimming stripped 8 bases from V and 0 bases from J, with 10 bases between. CDR1 is MNHEY, CDR2 SMNVEV, per germline (reference sequence). The CDR3 sequence is 13 residues long. The CDR3 coding sequence is TGTGCCAGCCAGGCGCGGGTGAACACTGAAGCTTTCTTT. This sequence encodes CASQARVNTEAFF.

The chain uses TRBV2 and TRBJ2-5, with D tentatively TRBD1 (5 bases). Trimming stripped 1 base from V and 4 bases from J, with 10 bases between. Germline V CDR1 and CDR2: SNHLY, FYNNEI. The CDR3 sequence is 14 residues long. The CDR3 DNA is TGTGCCAGCAGTGAAGGCAGGGATCGAGAGACCCAGTACTTC. It yields the protein CASSEGRDRETQYF.

Concerning this clone itself: Other DNA sequences in this specimen translate into the identical CDR3. The chain joins TRBV30 to TRBJ1-2; weak D call: TRBD1 (5 bases). This CDR3 is built from 12 residues. With 0 bases removed from V and 4 bases from J, the gap between germline ends came to 6 bases. The germline V gene has CDR1 GTSNPN and CDR2 SVGIG (reference sequence). CDR3 sequence: CAWSVGAYGYTF. In nucleotides, the CDR3 is TGTGCCTGGAGTGTTGGGGCCTATGGCTACACCTTC.